These 5 T cell receptor beta chains originate from one sample sequenced in a study of response to subunit inactivated influenza vaccine. TCRdb ran MiXCR on the RT-PCR reads and lists one entry per CDR3 protein. The table shows roughly 760,000 distinct CDR3 sequences, with approximately 22% occurring only once. The sequences come from PBMCs from blood, collected about 5 days after vaccination. Receptors originate from a man in his fifties or sixties who received an inactivated influenza vaccine.

The chain employs TRBV15 and TRBJ2-5; perhaps TRBD2 as D (7 bases). The CDR3 length is 15 residues. Germline V gives CDR1 LNHNV, CDR2 YYDKDF (reference sequence). The germline V and J ends were trimmed by 3 bases and 5 bases, with 16 bases remaining between them. The CDR3 DNA reads as TGTGCCACCAGCAGGGGGGGGGGCAGGGGTGAGACCCAGTACTTC. Translating gives CATSRGGGRGETQYF.

This clonotype was seen a handful of times. The chain links TRBV20-1 to TRBJ2-7; possible D gene TRBD1, 6 bases. This CDR3 region has 15 residues. The V gene's germline CDR1 is DFQATT and CDR2 SNEGSKA (reference sequence). Trimming shortened V by 3 bases and J by 2 bases, and 17 bases separated the two germline ends. The CDR3 DNA is TGCAGTGCTAGGCTCCCTGACAGGATCACCTACGAGCAGTACTTC. The encoded protein is CSARLPDRITYEQYF.

This clonotype was seen a few times. The chain carries TRBV12-3 or TRBV12-4 and TRBJ1-1; no reliable D call. This CDR3 has 14 amino acids. Between the trimmed V and J ends, which lost 0 bases and 6 bases, there was a span of 11 bases. The CDR3 DNA sequence: TGTGCCAGCAGTTTAGCAGGGAGAGTCGCTGAAGCTTTCTTT. It encodes CASSLAGRVAEAFF.

The sample holds one count of this clonotype. J is TRBJ2-2 and V is TRBV11-3; D gene unclear. This CDR3 comprises 14 residues. The V gene lost 0 bases and the J gene lost 7 bases, with 9 bases spanning the gap. In germline, CDR1 is SGHNT, CDR2 YENEEA. The CDR3 is CASSLDRGVGELFF. CDR3 nucleotides: TGTGCCAGCAGCTTAGATCGTGGGGTCGGGGAGCTGTTTTTT.

The V gene is TRBV5-1, the J gene TRBJ2-7, with a possible D match to TRBD1 (6 bases). Germline V gives CDR1 SGHRS, CDR2 YFSETQ. V was trimmed by 4 bases and J by 1 base, leaving 12 bases between them. The CDR3 is made up of 14 amino acids. The DNA for the CDR3 is TGCGCCAGCAGCCCGGACAGCTCTTCCTACGAGCAGTACTTC. Translation gives CASSPDSSSYEQYF.